This TCR beta chain was observed in a study of graft-versus-host responses after intestinal transplantation. Study details: Multivisceral, liver-intestinal, or isolated intestinal transplants were given to recipients.

The assay was immunoSEQ multiplex PCR, and TCRdb's table has in-frame clones only and misses some. The sample contains 25,000 to 30,000 clones, approximately 90% of which appear only once. Germline values: CDR1 SGDLS, CDR2 YYNGEE. Trimming removed 3 bases from V and 2 bases from J; junction bases left unmatched: 7. CDR3 length equals 16 residues. The study, taken as a whole, reports: Some patients had graft-donor T cell macrochimerism. In their allografts, the ratios of graft-versus-host to host-versus-graft T cell clones were high.

Of note for this clone: Its target is unknown.

The TCR originated in a human patient who received an intestinal transplant, so some T cells may come from the graft donor. Sequences were derived from PBMCs, sampled around 62 weeks after intestinal transplantation. The V gene is TRBV9, the J gene TRBJ2-1, with 8 positions matching TRBD2. Here the CDR3 reads CASSASSGSAYNEQFF. The CDR3 DNA sequence: TGTGCCAGCAGCGCCTCGAGCGGGAGCGCCTACAATGAGCAGTTCTTC.